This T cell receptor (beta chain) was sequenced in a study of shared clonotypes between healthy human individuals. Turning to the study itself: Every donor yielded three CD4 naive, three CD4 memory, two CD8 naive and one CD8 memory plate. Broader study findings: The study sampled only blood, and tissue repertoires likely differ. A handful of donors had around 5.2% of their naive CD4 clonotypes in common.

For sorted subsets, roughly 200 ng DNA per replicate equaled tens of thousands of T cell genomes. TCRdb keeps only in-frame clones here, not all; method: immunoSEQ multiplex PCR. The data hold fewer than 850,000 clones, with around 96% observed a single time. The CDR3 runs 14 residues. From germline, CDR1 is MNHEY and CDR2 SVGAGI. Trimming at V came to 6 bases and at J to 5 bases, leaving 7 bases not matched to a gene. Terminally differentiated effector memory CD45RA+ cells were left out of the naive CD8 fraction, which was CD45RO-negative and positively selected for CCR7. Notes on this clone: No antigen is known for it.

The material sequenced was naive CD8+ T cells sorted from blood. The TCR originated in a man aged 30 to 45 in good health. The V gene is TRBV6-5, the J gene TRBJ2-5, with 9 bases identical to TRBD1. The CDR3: CASRGTGSWETQYF. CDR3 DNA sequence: TGTGCCAGCAGAGGGACAGGGTCTTGGGAGACCCAGTACTTC.